The clone carrying this TCR beta chain has just a few counts. Its target is not known. The junction does not match germline at one end; this may be a read error. The germline V gene has CDR1 SGHAT and CDR2 FQDESV (reference sequence). The CDR3 loop spans 15 amino acids. Amplified TCR beta CDR3 regions were obtained using RNA transcripts as template. Second-round multiplex PCR followed a first-round RT-PCR using HTBI primers. TCRdb processed the multiplex PCR reads anew with MiXCR; each CDR3 protein has one entry. Among over a million distinct CDR3 sequences listed, about 38% were seen once. This record comes from a study of Graves' ophthalmopathy and Graves' hyperthyroidism. Study-level findings and limits: A majority of expanded thyroid clonotypes exceeding 0.001 frequency were likewise present in blood.

This receptor was identified in an adult man with Graves' hyperthyroidism. Sequenced sample: peripheral blood or thyroid tissue (not recorded which). V and J are TRBV11-1 and TRBJ1-1; possibly TRBD1 for D (6 bases). CDR3 sequence: CASGFGGTSGTEAFF. CDR3 coding DNA: TGTGCCAGCGGCTTCGGCGGGACATCGGGTACTGAAGCTTTCTTT. Full variable domain (missing parts from reference TRBV11-1 and TRBJ1-1): EAEVAQSPRYKITEKSQAVAFWCDPISGHATLYWYRQILGQGPELLVQFQDESVVDDSQLPKDRFSAERLKGVDSTLKIQPAELGDSAMYLCASGFGGTSGTEAFFGQGTRLTVV.